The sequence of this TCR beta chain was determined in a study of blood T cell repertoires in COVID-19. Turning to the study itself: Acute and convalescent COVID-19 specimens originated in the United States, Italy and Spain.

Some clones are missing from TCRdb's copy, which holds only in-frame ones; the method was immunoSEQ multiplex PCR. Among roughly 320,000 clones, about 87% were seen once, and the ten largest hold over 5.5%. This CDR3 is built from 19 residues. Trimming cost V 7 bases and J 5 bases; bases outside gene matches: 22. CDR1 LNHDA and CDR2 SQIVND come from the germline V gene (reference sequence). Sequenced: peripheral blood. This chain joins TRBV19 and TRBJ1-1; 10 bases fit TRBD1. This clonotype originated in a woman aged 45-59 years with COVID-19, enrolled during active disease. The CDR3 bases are TGTGCCAGTATGGGCCATCGATCCCCGGGACAGGGGATAAGGACTGAAGCTTTCTTT. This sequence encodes CASMGHRSPGQGIRTEAFF.